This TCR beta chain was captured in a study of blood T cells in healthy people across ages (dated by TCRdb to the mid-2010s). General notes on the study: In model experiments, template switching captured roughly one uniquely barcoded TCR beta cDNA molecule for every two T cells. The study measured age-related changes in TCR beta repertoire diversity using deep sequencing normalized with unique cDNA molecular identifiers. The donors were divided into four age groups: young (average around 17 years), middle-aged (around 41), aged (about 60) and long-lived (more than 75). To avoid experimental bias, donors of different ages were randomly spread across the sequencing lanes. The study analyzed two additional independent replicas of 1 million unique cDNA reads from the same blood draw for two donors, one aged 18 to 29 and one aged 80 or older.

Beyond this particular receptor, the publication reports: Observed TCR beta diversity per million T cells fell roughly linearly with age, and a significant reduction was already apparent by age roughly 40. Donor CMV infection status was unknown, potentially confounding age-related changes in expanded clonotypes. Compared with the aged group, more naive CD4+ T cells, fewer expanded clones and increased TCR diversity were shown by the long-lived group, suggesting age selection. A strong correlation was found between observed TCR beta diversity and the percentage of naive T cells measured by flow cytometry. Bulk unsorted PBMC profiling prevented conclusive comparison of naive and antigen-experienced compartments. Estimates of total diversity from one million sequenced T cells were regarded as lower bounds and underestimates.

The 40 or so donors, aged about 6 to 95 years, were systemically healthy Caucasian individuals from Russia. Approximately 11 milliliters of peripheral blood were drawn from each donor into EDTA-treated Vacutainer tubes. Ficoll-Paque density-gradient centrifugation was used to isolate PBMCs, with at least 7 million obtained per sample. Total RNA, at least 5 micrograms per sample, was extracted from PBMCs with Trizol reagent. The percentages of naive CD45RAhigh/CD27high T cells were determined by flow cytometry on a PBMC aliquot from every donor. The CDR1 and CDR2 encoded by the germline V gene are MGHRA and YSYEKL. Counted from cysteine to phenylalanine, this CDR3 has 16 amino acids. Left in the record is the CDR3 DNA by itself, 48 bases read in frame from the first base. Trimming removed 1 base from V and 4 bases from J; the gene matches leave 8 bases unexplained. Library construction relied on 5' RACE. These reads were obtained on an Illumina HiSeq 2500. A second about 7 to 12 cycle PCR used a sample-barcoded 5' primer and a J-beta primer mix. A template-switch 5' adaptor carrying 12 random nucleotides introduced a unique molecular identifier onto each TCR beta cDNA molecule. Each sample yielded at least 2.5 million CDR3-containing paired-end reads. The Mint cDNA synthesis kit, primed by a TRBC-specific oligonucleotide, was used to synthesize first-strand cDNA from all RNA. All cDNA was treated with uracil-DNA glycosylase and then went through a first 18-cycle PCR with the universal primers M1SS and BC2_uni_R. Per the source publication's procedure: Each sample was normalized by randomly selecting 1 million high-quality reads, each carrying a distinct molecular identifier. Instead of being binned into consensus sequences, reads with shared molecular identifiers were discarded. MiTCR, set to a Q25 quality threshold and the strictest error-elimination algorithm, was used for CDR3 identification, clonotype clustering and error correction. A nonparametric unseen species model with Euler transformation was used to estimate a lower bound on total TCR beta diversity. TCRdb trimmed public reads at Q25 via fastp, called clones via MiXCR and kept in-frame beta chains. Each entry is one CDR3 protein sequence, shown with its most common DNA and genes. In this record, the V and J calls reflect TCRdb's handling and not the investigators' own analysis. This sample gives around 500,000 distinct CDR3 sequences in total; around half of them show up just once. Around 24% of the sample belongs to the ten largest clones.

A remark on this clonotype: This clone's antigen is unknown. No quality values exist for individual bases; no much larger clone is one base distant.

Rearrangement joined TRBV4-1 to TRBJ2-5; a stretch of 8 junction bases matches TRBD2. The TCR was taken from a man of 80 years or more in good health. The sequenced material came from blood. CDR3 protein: CASSQGSAGGVETQYF. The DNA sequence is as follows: TGCGCCAGCAGCCAAGGGTCGGCGGGAGGAGTAGAGACCCAGTACTTC.